Listed here are 25 T cell receptor beta chains from one sample, sequenced in a study of response to subunit inactivated influenza vaccine (dated by TCRdb to the late 2010s). Libraries were prepared through RT-PCR. Sequencing was performed on an Illumina HiSeq 2500. TCRdb ran its own pipeline on the public reads, namely fastp trimming at Q25 and MiXCR clone calling, and kept in-frame beta chains. Here each entry gathers all rows of one CDR3 protein and keeps the most common genes and DNA. This sample has around 710,000 distinct CDR3 sequences in its table, and around 14% of those were observed once. The ten largest clonotypes hold less than 7% of the sample. The sequencing used PBMCs from blood, collected around two weeks before vaccination. The receptors were sampled from a man between 50 and 59 years old who received an inactivated influenza vaccine. Donor details come from another sample of the same person, matched by shared clones.

The V and J genes are TRBV4-1 and TRBJ2-2, with TRBD1 as a possible D gene (6 bases). The CDR3 contains 16 residues. Germline CDR1 and CDR2: MGHRA and YSYEKL. V lost 3 bases and J 0 bases, leaving 11 bases between the germline ends. The CDR3 coding sequence is TGCGCCAGCAGCCAGCTGGGACAACCGAACACCGGGGAGCTGTTTTTT. Translation gives CASSQLGQPNTGELFF.

V is TRBV15 and J is TRBJ2-1; no reliable D call. The CDR3 contains 15 residues. V lost 0 bases, J lost 4 bases, and 10 bases lay in between. In germline, CDR1 is LNHNV, CDR2 YYDKDF (reference sequence). The CDR3 nucleotides are TGTGCCACCAGCAGAGATAAGGGCGGTTACAATGAGCAGTTCTTC. Translating gives CATSRDKGGYNEQFF.

This chain connects TRBV6-2 or TRBV6-3 to TRBJ2-4; 13 positions match TRBD2. Germline CDR1 is MNHEY and CDR2 is SVGEGT. With V trimmed by 0 bases and J by 0 bases, 8 bases remained unmatched. The CDR3 has 20 residues. CDR3: CASSYSVTSGRRVAKNIQYF. The CDR3 nucleotides are TGTGCCAGCAGTTACTCGGTGACTAGCGGGAGGAGAGTAGCCAAAAACATTCAGTACTTC.

This clonotype was seen at least ten times. The junction and the germline gene differ at one end; a read error may be behind it. This chain links TRBV7-2 with TRBJ1-5; tentative D call: TRBD1 (5 bases). The CDR3 sequence is 14 residues long. Per the germline V gene, CDR1 is SGHTA and CDR2 is FQGNSA. CDR3 region: CASSLAGGNQPQHF. CDR3 nucleotide sequence: TGTGCCAGCAGTTTAGCCGGGGGAAATCAGCCCCAGCATTTT.

This clonotype was seen at least ten times. V gene TRBV5-1 combines with J gene TRBJ2-3, with TRBD2 identical over 12 bases. J lost 6 bases, V lost 4 bases, and 15 bases had no gene match. This CDR3 contains 18 residues. The germline V gene encodes CDR1 SGHRS and CDR2 YFSETQ. The CDR3 bases are TGCGCCAGCAGCCTATACGAGAGACTAGCGGGGGCTGGGGATACGCAGTATTTT. Residues: CASSLYERLAGAGDTQYF.

The chain carries TRBV3-1 and TRBJ2-5, with D uncertain. The CDR3 spans 13 residues. CDR1 is LGHDT and CDR2 is YNNKEL in the germline V gene (reference sequence). Trimming cost V 6 bases and J 3 bases, with 11 bases left between them. This chain's CDR3 is CASSRRGEETQYF. In nucleotides, the CDR3 is TGTGCCAGCAGTAGGAGAGGTGAAGAGACCCAGTACTTC.

This clonotype was observed a handful of times. The chain couples TRBV5-1 to TRBJ2-5; TRBD2 agrees at 10 bases. CDR1 SGHRS and CDR2 YFSETQ come from the germline V gene. This CDR3 region has 13 residues. V dropped 5 bases and J dropped 5; count of bases not matched to a gene: 3. CDR3 protein: CASSRAGGETQYF. CDR3 in DNA: TGCGCCAGCAGTCGAGCGGGAGGGGAGACCCAGTACTTC. The whole variable domain, filled in from reference TRBV5-1 and TRBJ2-5, reads KAGVTQTPRYLIKTRGQQVTLSCSPISGHRSVSWYQQTPGQGLQFLFEYFSETQRNKGNFPGRFSGRQFSNSRSEMNVSTLELGDSALYLCASSRAGGETQYFGPGTRLLVL.

The sample holds many counts of this clonotype. V is TRBV10-3 and J is TRBJ2-7; TRBD1 might be the D (6 bases). The CDR3 has 13 amino acids. V dropped 4 bases and J dropped 7 bases, with 14 bases sitting between them. Germline CDR1 reads ENHRY; CDR2 reads SYGVKD. CDR3 in amino acids: CAISGEQGREQYF. The CDR3 nucleotides are TGTGCCATCAGTGGGGAACAGGGTCGAGAGCAGTACTTC.

The V and J genes are TRBV6-6 and TRBJ1-2; D call uncertain. This CDR3 has 13 residues. Trimming took off 10 bases at V and 0 bases at J, with 12 bases between the two ends. Germline lookup yields CDR1 MNHNY and CDR2 SVGAGI (reference sequence). The CDR3 region is CATTTESNYGYTF. The CDR3 nucleotides read TGTGCCACGACGACGGAGTCTAACTATGGCTACACCTTC.

The chain combines TRBV20-1 with TRBJ1-1; no clear D. This CDR3 is built from 11 residues. Germline V gene sequence: CDR1 DFQATT, CDR2 SNEGSKA (reference sequence). Trimming shortened V by 1 base and J by 3 bases, and 3 bases separated the two germline ends. CDR3: CSARVDTEAFF. CDR3 bases: TGCAGTGCTAGAGTAGACACTGAAGCTTTCTTT.

Many counts were recorded for this clonotype. This chain connects TRBV6-5 to TRBJ1-1; 8 bases fit TRBD1. The V gene end was trimmed by 2 bases and the J gene end by 3 bases; junction bases not matched to a gene: 2. The CDR3 runs to 14 residues. Germline V gene lookup returns CDR1 MNHEY and CDR2 SVGAGI. The CDR3 sequence: CASSYTGGDTEAFF. The CDR3, as DNA: TGTGCCAGCAGTTACACAGGGGGAGACACTGAAGCTTTCTTT.

Many counts were recorded for this clonotype. This sequence joins TRBV28 and TRBJ2-2; TRBD2 matches 9 bases. Germline-derived CDR1 and CDR2 are MDHEN and SYDVKM. Unmatched junction bases numbered 13, after V lost 6 bases and J lost 8 bases. This CDR3 comprises 16 residues. The CDR3 DNA follows: TGTGCCAGCAGAAGCTTTAAGCGGGGGGCTCGTGGGGAGCTGTTTTTT. Translated: CASRSFKRGARGELFF.

This clonotype was found a few times. The chain is built from TRBV7-9 and TRBJ2-3; 11 bases align to TRBD2. In germline, CDR1 is SEHNR, CDR2 FQNEAQ (reference sequence). The CDR3 totals 17 residues. V lost 5 bases to trimming and J lost 2 bases; unmatched junction nucleotides: 9. The CDR3 DNA reads TGTGCCAGCAGCCGGCTAGCGGGAGGAGAGCTCACAGATACGCAGTATTTT. It is translated as CASSRLAGGELTDTQYF.

Only one count was recorded for this clonotype. The V gene is TRBV28, the J gene TRBJ2-5; maybe TRBD2 (7 bases). Trimming took off 3 bases at V and 9 bases at J, with 14 bases between the two ends. The CDR3 contains 13 residues. Germline assignment: CDR1 MDHEN and CDR2 SYDVKM. CDR3 DNA: TGTGCCAGCAGTTTGGGGGGGCCCTTAGCCCAGTACTTC. Amino acid sequence: CASSLGGPLAQYF.

V is TRBV4-1 and J is TRBJ2-2; perhaps TRBD1 as D (6 bases). Trimming pared 5 bases from V and 0 bases from J, leaving 31 bases between. The germline V gene has CDR1 MGHRA and CDR2 YSYEKL. This CDR3 is built from 22 residues. CDR3 residues: CASSDPRLIRDIVASNTGELFF. In DNA form, the CDR3 reads TGCGCCAGCAGCGACCCACGTTTGATACGGGACATCGTTGCATCGAACACCGGGGAGCTGTTTTTT.

This clonotype was counted ten times or more. V and J are TRBV4-2 and TRBJ2-7; 8 bases are a match to TRBD2. The germline V gene has CDR1 LGHNA and CDR2 YNFKEQ. The CDR3 has 15 amino acids. V was pared by 4 bases and J by 0 bases, with 5 bases of the junction left unmatched. This CDR3 reads CASSLGGGFSYEQYF. The CDR3 DNA follows: TGTGCCAGCAGCCTAGGCGGGGGGTTCTCCTACGAGCAGTACTTC.

The chain links TRBV28 to TRBJ2-7; 11 bases are a match to TRBD1. Unmatched junction bases numbered 13, after V lost 6 bases and J lost 3 bases. The CDR3 extends over 17 amino acids. CDR1 and CDR2 from the germline V gene are MDHEN and SYDVKM. CDR3 DNA sequence: TGTGCCAGCAGCTGGACAGGGGGCCTACCGTCCCTCTACGAGCAGTACTTC. Amino acid sequence: CASSWTGGLPSLYEQYF.

The rearrangement joins TRBV20-1 to TRBJ1-1; 10 nucleotides align to TRBD1. Unmatched junction bases numbered 2, after V lost 3 bases and J lost 4 bases. The CDR3 has 13 residues. Germline values: CDR1 DFQATT, CDR2 SNEGSKA (reference sequence). The CDR3 nucleotides read TGCAGTGCTAGTCGGACAGGGGGCACTGAAGCTTTCTTT. Translating it yields CSASRTGGTEAFF.

This chain joins TRBV18 and TRBJ1-5; possible D gene TRBD1, 5 bases. The germline V gene has CDR1 KGHSH and CDR2 LQKENI. V was shortened by 3 bases and J by 3 bases, with 15 bases between the two germline ends. The CDR3 has 16 amino acids. The CDR3 DNA reads TGTGCCAGCTCACCTGGGGAGGGACCTCACAATCAGCCCCAGCATTTT. Translating gives CASSPGEGPHNQPQHF. The complete variable domain, with remaining parts taken from reference TRBV18 and TRBJ1-5, reads NAGVMQNPRHLVRRRGQEARLRCSPMKGHSHVYWYRQLPEEGLKFMVYLQKENIIDESGMPKERFSAEFPKEGPSILRIQQVVRGDSAAYFCASSPGEGPHNQPQHFGDGTRLSIL.

This clonotype was found a few times. The rearrangement joins TRBV28 to TRBJ2-3; the match to TRBD2 covers 7 bases. Losses at the gene ends were 6 bases for V and 2 bases for J; bases not matched to a gene: 5. This CDR3 contains 14 residues. The germline V gene has CDR1 MDHEN and CDR2 SYDVKM. CDR3 amino acids: CASRSSGTTDTQYF. CDR3 sequence (DNA): TGTGCCAGCAGATCTAGCGGTACCACAGATACGCAGTATTTT.

This clonotype was seen only a few times. The chain employs TRBV10-1 and TRBJ2-7; D is uncertain. The CDR3 contains 14 residues. Trimming took off 0 bases at V and 0 bases at J, with 6 bases between the two ends. CDR1 is WNHNN, CDR2 SYGVQD, per germline (reference sequence). The CDR3 region has the DNA TGCGCCAGCAGTGAGTCGGGCACCTCCTACGAGCAGTACTTC. Protein sequence: CASSESGTSYEQYF.

This clonotype was counted at least ten times. At one boundary the junction diverges from the germline segment, which might be a read error. J is TRBJ2-5 and V is TRBV12-3 or TRBV12-4; TRBD2 matches 8 bases. There are 13 residues in the CDR3. The CDR3: CASSLEGLEAQYF. The CDR3 coding sequence is TGTGCCAGCAGTTTAGAGGGACTAGAGGCCCAGTACTTC.

This clonotype is termed medium-sized (0.01 to 0.1%). A read error may be the cause here, since a much bigger clone is one base away. The rearrangement joins TRBV12-3 or TRBV12-4 to TRBJ2-1; 8 nucleotides line up with TRBD2. The CDR3 has 19 amino acids. The CDR3 sequence is CTSSFGPVGGRIPYNEQFF. Written as DNA, the CDR3 is TGTACCAGCAGTTTCGGGCCTGTCGGCGGGAGGATACCCTACAATGAGCAGTTCTTC.

The chain carries TRBV20-1 and TRBJ1-1, with 7 positions matching TRBD1. This CDR3 comprises 12 residues. Per the germline V gene, CDR1 is DFQATT and CDR2 is SNEGSKA (reference sequence). V shed 8 bases and J 1 base; nucleotides not matched to a gene: 4. The CDR3 here is CSTQGGNTEAFF. CDR3 nucleotides: TGCAGTACTCAGGGGGGGAACACTGAAGCTTTCTTT.

This clonotype was recorded a few times. The rearrangement uses TRBV5-1 and TRBJ2-1; 8 bases align to TRBD1. Germline V CDR1 and CDR2: SGHRS, YFSETQ. The junction had 4 bases not matched to a gene; V was cut back by 3 bases and J by 2 bases. The CDR3 runs to 15 residues. CDR3: CASSSRGPTYNEQFF. CDR3 nucleotides: TGCGCCAGCAGCTCCAGGGGGCCAACCTACAATGAGCAGTTCTTC.